The clone carrying this T cell receptor (beta chain) was found once. Anyone treated within the previous three months was excluded. Some clones are missing from TCRdb's copy, which holds only in-frame ones; the method was immunoSEQ multiplex PCR. This table holds tens of thousands of clones, under 95% found once. These data belong to a study of resident and recirculating memory T cells in vitiligo. The CDR3 has 12 residues. The germline CDR1 and CDR2 sequences are SGHRS and YFSETQ. V shed 0 bases and J shed 8 bases, with 6 bases lying between them. The sequenced material came from blood. This sequence joins TRBV5-1 and TRBJ2-1; tentative D call: TRBD1 (5 bases). The source of this sequence is a male donor with vitiligo. CDR3 sequence (DNA): TGCGCCAGCAGCTTGGAGGGGTATGAGCAGTTCTTC. Protein: CASSLEGYEQFF.